Below are 13 T cell receptor beta chains sequenced from a single sample in a study of cytomegalovirus exposure and HLA in healthy donors. PCR involved 60 Vbeta and 13 Jbeta primers. Using immunoSEQ multiplex PCR, the repertoire was profiled, and TCRdb retains in-frame clones only, with some absent. Found here are over 250,000 clones, roughly two thirds of them singletons; the top ten hold 2% to 2.5%. Sequencing input: PBMCs. The receptor source for this set is a female donor in good health and CMV-seronegative.

The rearrangement joins TRBV5-1 to TRBJ2-3; 13 bases fit TRBD2. The CDR3 totals 16 residues. Losses at the gene ends were 4 bases for V and 7 bases for J; bases not matched to a gene: 9. Germline V lookup: CDR1 SGHRS, CDR2 YFSETQ. The CDR3 reads CASSPGTSGMRYTQYF. The CDR3 DNA is TGCGCCAGCAGCCCAGGGACTAGCGGGATGAGATATACGCAGTATTTT. Full variable domain (remainder filled in from reference TRBV5-1 and TRBJ2-3): KAGVTQTPRYLIKTRGQQVTLSCSPISGHRSVSWYQQTPGQGLQFLFEYFSETQRNKGNFPGRFSGRQFSNSRSEMNVSTLELGDSALYLCASSPGTSGMRYTQYFGPGTRLTVL.

The rearrangement joins TRBV14 to TRBJ1-3; TRBD1 agrees at 11 bases. Germline values: CDR1 SGHDN, CDR2 FVKESK. This CDR3 has 16 residues. The V and J ends lost 4 bases and 4 bases, in that order; junction bases with no gene match: 6. CDR3 coding DNA: TGTGCCAGCAGCCTGAGGACAGGGGGCGCCGGAAACACCATATATTTT. It yields the protein CASSLRTGGAGNTIYF.

The V and J genes are TRBV2 and TRBJ2-7, with 12 bases fitting TRBD2. The CDR3 sequence is 19 residues long. V was clipped by 7 bases and J by 5 bases; unmatched bases: 21. The germline gives CDR1 SNHLY, CDR2 FYNNEI. CDR3 DNA: TGTGCCAGCAAGGCGGGACAGGGTGCCCTCCGGACTAGCGGGAACGAGCAGTACTTC. Its translation is CASKAGQGALRTSGNEQYF.

In this sample, this clone turned up once. This chain uses TRBV7-9 with TRBJ2-1; TRBD2 agrees at 8 bases. J was trimmed by 4 bases and V by 7 bases; bases with no gene match: 12. CDR1 is SEHNR, CDR2 FQNEAQ, per germline (reference sequence). The CDR3 has 16 amino acids. The DNA of the CDR3 is TGTGCCAGCATCCCAGAAGCGGGAGAGGTATACAATGAGCAGTTCTTC. It translates to CASIPEAGEVYNEQFF.

CDR3 loop: CASSARTGGETQYF. CDR3 DNA: TGTGCCAGCAGCGCCAGGACAGGGGGAGAGACCCAGTACTTC. This chain uses TRBV9 with TRBJ2-5; TRBD1 matches 10 bases. CDR3 length equals 14 residues. J was trimmed by 4 bases and V by 3 bases; bases with no gene match: 3. The germline V gene has CDR1 SGDLS and CDR2 YYNGEE.

The chain has TRBV6-6 and TRBJ2-7; D remains ambiguous. V dropped 0 bases and J dropped 6 bases, with 15 bases sitting between them. Germline CDR1 reads MNHNY; CDR2 reads SVGAGI (reference sequence). This CDR3 has 15 amino acids. CDR3 DNA sequence: TGTGCCAGCAGTTACTCTAGCCTTGGTGGCGGCGAGCAGTACTTC. Its protein is CASSYSSLGGGEQYF.

The gene calls are TRBV11-2 and TRBJ2-7, with D perhaps matching TRBD1 (6 bases). Trimming left V 1 base short and J 1 base short, with 17 bases between. This CDR3 region has 17 residues. Germline-derived CDR1 and CDR2 are SGHAT and FQNNGV. The CDR3 DNA reads TGTGCCAGCAGCTTAGGGTACAGGGATCCCAGTTCCTACGAGCAGTACTTC. It is translated as CASSLGYRDPSSYEQYF.

The chain joins TRBV4-1 to TRBJ2-7; D perhaps matches TRBD2 (6 bases). This CDR3 has 18 amino acids. V lost 0 bases and J lost 1, with 19 bases in between. CDR1 is MGHRA and CDR2 is YSYEKL in the germline V gene. The CDR3 loop reads CASSQDPPNGLASYEQYF. The CDR3 DNA reads TGCGCCAGCAGCCAAGACCCCCCCAATGGCCTAGCGTCCTACGAGCAGTACTTC.

V and J are TRBV5-1 and TRBJ1-2, with TRBD1 matching over 7 bases. Losses at the gene ends were 4 bases for V and 2 bases for J; bases not matched to a gene: 5. The CDR3 loop spans 14 amino acids. Germline V CDR1 and CDR2: SGHRS, YFSETQ. The chain's CDR3 is CASSLDRINYGYTF. The CDR3 DNA is TGCGCCAGCAGCCTGGACAGGATAAACTATGGCTACACCTTC.

In its sample, this clone was seen once. V gene TRBV7-3 combines with J gene TRBJ2-7; D is possibly TRBD1 (6 bases). CDR1 is SGHTA and CDR2 is FQGTGA in the germline V gene. Trimming took 7 bases from V and 6 from J, leaving 16 bases between them. The CDR3 consists of 13 residues. The CDR3, as DNA: TGTGCCAGCAACCCGGACAGAGTTTGCGAGCAGTACTTC. As protein: CASNPDRVCEQYF.

The rearrangement links TRBV5-4 to TRBJ2-3, with D possibly TRBD1 on 6 matching bases. Between the trimmed V and J ends, which lost 3 bases and 4 bases, there was a span of 12 bases. The CDR3 consists of 14 residues. Germline lookup yields CDR1 SGHNT and CDR2 YYREEE (reference sequence). CDR3 protein: CASSSPGDADTQYF. CDR3 DNA: TGTGCCAGCAGCTCCCCAGGGGACGCAGATACGCAGTATTTT.

The chain uses TRBV12-1 and TRBJ2-3; the D call in the table, TRBD2, was not verified against the DNA. TRBV12-1 has pseudogene status. The CDR3 consists of 15 residues. CDR3 residues: CASPKLAGRGDTQYF. CDR3 DNA sequence: TGTGCCAGCCCAAAACTAGCGGGAAGGGGGGATACGCAGTATTTT.

Only a few counts were recorded for this clone. The chain has TRBV19 and TRBJ2-7, with TRBD2 matching 9 bases. Germline V gives CDR1 LNHDA, CDR2 SQIVND (reference sequence). The CDR3 sequence is 14 residues long. The J segment lost 2 bases and the V segment lost 4 bases, leaving 3 bases of the junction unmatched. CDR3 bases: TGTGCCAGTAGTACCACTAGCGGGCCCTACGAGCAGTACTTC. Translating gives CASSTTSGPYEQYF. The complete variable domain, with remaining parts taken from reference TRBV19 and TRBJ2-7, reads DGGITQSPKYLFRKEGQNVTLSCEQNLNHDAMYWYRQDPGQGLRLIYYSQIVNDFQKGDIAEGYSVSREKKESFPLTVTSAQKNPTAFYLCASSTTSGPYEQYFGPGTRLTVT.